These 32 T cell receptor beta chains came from one sample sequenced in a study of T cells in pancreatic ductal adenocarcinoma. No neoadjuvant therapy was given to the selected pancreatic ductal adenocarcinoma patients before their surgery. Assay: immunoSEQ multiplex PCR; the TCRdb copy retains only in-frame clones and omits some. This sample has about 9,000 clones; about 90% occur once, and the top ten carry roughly 3%. Sequencing was done on a sample of PBMCs. These TCRs come from a human donor with pancreatic ductal adenocarcinoma.

The chain uses TRBV9 and TRBJ2-7; D may be TRBD2 (6 bases). Trimming removed 2 bases at V and 3 bases at J, with 15 bases between. The CDR3 totals 15 residues. The germline V gene has CDR1 SGDLS and CDR2 YYNGEE. The CDR3 reads CASSVQTGTYYEQYF. The CDR3 DNA is TGTGCCAGCAGCGTCCAAACCGGGACTTACTACGAGCAGTACTTC.

The J gene is TRBJ2-4, the V gene TRBV6-1; D perhaps matches TRBD1 (6 bases). The CDR3 consists of 17 residues. CDR1 is MNHNS and CDR2 is SASEGT in the germline V gene. V shed 3 bases and J shed 0 bases, with 15 bases lying between them. CDR3 coding DNA: TGTGCCAGCAGTGACCCCCAGGGGCTAATAGCCAAAAACATTCAGTACTTC. Its translation: CASSDPQGLIAKNIQYF.

V and J are TRBV29-1 and TRBJ1-2; D ambiguous. Germline CDR1 SQVTM, CDR2 ANQGSEA. The CDR3 is 19 amino acids. V lost 2 bases and J lost 1, with 26 bases in between. CDR3 sequence reads: CSVEIPPLGGVLDNYGYTF. CDR3 bases: TGCAGCGTTGAAATTCCCCCCCTAGGCGGGGTCCTAGATAACTATGGCTACACCTTC. Drawing the rest from reference TRBV29-1 and TRBJ1-2, the complete variable domain is SAVISQKPSRDICQRGTSLTIQCQVDSQVTMMFWYRQQPGQSLTLIATANQGSEATYESGFVIDKFPISRPNLTFSTLTVSNMSPEDSSIYLCSVEIPPLGGVLDNYGYTFGSGTRLTVV.

The rearrangement uses TRBV5-1 and TRBJ1-6; D is undetermined. V was clipped by 1 base and J by 7 bases, with 9 bases between them. There are 14 residues in the CDR3. The germline V gene encodes CDR1 SGHRS and CDR2 YFSETQ. CDR3 sequence reads: CASSLLGGNSPLHF. The CDR3 DNA reads as TGCGCCAGCAGCTTGTTGGGAGGGAATTCACCCCTCCACTTT.

J is TRBJ2-5 and V is TRBV5-1; D is perhaps TRBD2 (7 bases). V was trimmed by 6 bases and J by 4 bases, leaving 19 bases between them. The germline CDR1 and CDR2 sequences are SGHRS and YFSETQ. CDR3 size: 15 residues. CDR3 protein: CASKPGGVEGETQYF. In nucleotides, the CDR3 is TGCGCCAGCAAGCCGGGGGGCGTCGAGGGAGAGACCCAGTACTTC.

The chain couples TRBV7-2 to TRBJ2-1, with D possibly TRBD2 on 5 matching bases. Trimming cost V 0 bases and J 9 bases, with 15 bases left between them. Germline CDR1 SGHTA, CDR2 FQGNSA. This CDR3 region has 15 residues. Here the CDR3 DNA reads TGTGCCAGCAGCTTAGCGGCCGGGGTTTGGGGTGAGCAGTTCTTC. It is translated as CASSLAAGVWGEQFF.

The chain carries TRBV7-8 and TRBJ1-6; 9 bases are shared with TRBD1. V shed 1 base, J shed 2 bases, and the junction held 9 bases outside the gene matches. The CDR3 is 19 amino acids. CDR1 SGHVS and CDR2 FQNEAQ come from the germline V gene. DNA of the CDR3: TGTGCCAGCAGCTTAGTTCGTCCGGGACAGGGTACCTATAATTCACCCCTCCACTTT. Protein product: CASSLVRPGQGTYNSPLHF.

The genes are TRBV7-6 and TRBJ2-7; TRBD2 agrees at 7 bases. This CDR3 region has 16 residues. Germline CDR1 is SGHVS and CDR2 is FNYEAQ. The J segment lost 4 bases and the V segment lost 5 bases, leaving 14 bases of the junction unmatched. Here the CDR3 DNA reads TGTGCCAGCAGCGCTAGCCCCGGGACTAATAGTTACGAGCAGTACTTC. Its protein is CASSASPGTNSYEQYF.

This sequence joins TRBV27 and TRBJ1-5; 9 bases align to TRBD1. The CDR3 loop spans 16 amino acids. With V trimmed by 2 bases and J by 4 bases, 6 bases remained unmatched. Germline values: CDR1 MNHEY, CDR2 SMNVEV (reference sequence). The CDR3, as DNA: TGTGCCAGCAGTTTAGGGACAGGGCCTGGAAATCAGCCCCAGCATTTT. This sequence encodes CASSLGTGPGNQPQHF.

This chain uses TRBV9 with TRBJ2-5; D gene unclear. In germline, CDR1 is SGDLS, CDR2 YYNGEE. Trimming took 0 bases from V and 4 from J, leaving 4 bases between them. The CDR3 runs to 12 residues. As DNA, the CDR3 is TGTGCCAGCAGCGTAGCTATAGAGACCCAGTACTTC. Its translation: CASSVAIETQYF.

This chain uses TRBV30 with TRBJ1-1, with TRBD1 matching 8 bases. Trimming removed 2 bases from V and 7 bases from J; junction bases left unmatched: 6. Germline V gives CDR1 GTSNPN, CDR2 SVGIG (reference sequence). The CDR3 length is 13 residues. CDR3 sequence reads: CAWSPMTGVEAFF. CDR3 in DNA: TGTGCCTGGAGTCCAATGACAGGGGTTGAAGCTTTCTTT.

This chain connects TRBV5-6 to TRBJ1-2; D perhaps matches TRBD1 (6 bases). This CDR3 is built from 15 residues. V lost 4 bases to trimming and J lost 2 bases, with 15 bases between them. Germline-derived CDR1 and CDR2 are SGHDT and YYEEEE. The CDR3 bases are TGTGCCAGCAGCCCTAGACAGGATATAAACTATGGCTACACCTTC. Residues: CASSPRQDINYGYTF.

V is TRBV7-8 and J is TRBJ1-2; 8 bases are a match to TRBD1. Germline V gene lookup returns CDR1 SGHVS and CDR2 FQNEAQ. With V trimmed by 4 bases and J by 1 base, 11 bases remained unmatched. This CDR3 is built from 17 residues. In nucleotides, the CDR3 is TGTGCCAGCAGCTCTAGCAGGACAGGGACCCTTAACTATGGCTACACCTTC. This gives the protein CASSSSRTGTLNYGYTF.

V gene TRBV2 combines with J gene TRBJ2-4, with 7 nucleotides matching TRBD1. V dropped 4 bases and J dropped 7; count of bases not matched to a gene: 7. There are 14 residues in the CDR3. The germline V gene has CDR1 SNHLY and CDR2 FYNNEI. The CDR3 DNA follows: TGTGCCAGCAGTGGGGAAGGGGGCTGGAACATTCAGTACTTC. Its translation is CASSGEGGWNIQYF.

This chain links TRBV5-6 with TRBJ1-2; 7 bases match TRBD1. Per germline, CDR1 SGHDT and CDR2 YYEEEE. J lost 3 bases, V lost 1 base, and 9 bases had no gene match. This CDR3 comprises 16 residues. The CDR3 protein is CASSLCLQGPYYGYTF. The CDR3 region has the DNA TGTGCCAGCAGCTTGTGTTTACAGGGGCCCTACTATGGCTACACCTTC.

The rearrangement joins TRBV6-5 to TRBJ2-4; perhaps TRBD2 as D (5 bases). The CDR3 loop spans 14 amino acids. The germline V gene encodes CDR1 MNHEY and CDR2 SVGAGI. Trimming removed 5 bases from V and 6 bases from J, with 14 bases in between. CDR3 coding DNA: TGTGCCAGCAGTCCCCCGGGGTGGGGAAACATTCAGTACTTC. It is translated as CASSPPGWGNIQYF.

The chain is built from TRBV7-3 and TRBJ2-3, with 10 bases aligning to TRBD2. V dropped 1 base and J dropped 5; count of bases not matched to a gene: 6. Germline assignment: CDR1 SGHTA and CDR2 FQGTGA. This CDR3 comprises 16 residues. The chain's CDR3 is CASSLNSGGAGDTQYF. The CDR3 DNA follows: TGTGCCAGCAGCTTAAACAGCGGGGGGGCTGGAGATACGCAGTATTTT.

The gene calls are TRBV30 and TRBJ1-5; possible D gene TRBD1, 6 bases. V dropped 3 bases and J dropped 5 bases, with 14 bases sitting between them. CDR1 and CDR2 (germline): GTSNPN, SVGIG (reference sequence). CDR3 length: 14 residues. The CDR3 reads CAWSGGLGDQPQHF. CDR3 nucleotide sequence: TGTGCCTGGAGCGGGGGGCTAGGCGATCAGCCCCAGCATTTT.

The chain uses TRBV30 and TRBJ1-2, with a possible D match to TRBD1 (6 bases). The germline CDR1 and CDR2 sequences are GTSNPN and SVGIG (reference sequence). The CDR3 consists of 12 residues. The V gene lost 2 bases and the J gene lost 12 bases, with 16 bases spanning the gap. The CDR3 region is CAWSLYRPGDTF. CDR3 coding DNA: TGTGCCTGGAGTCTGTACCGGCCAGGGGACACCTTC.

This clone was detected a few times. This chain uses TRBV7-9 with TRBJ2-2, with 7 bases identical to TRBD2. Germline-derived CDR1 and CDR2 are SEHNR and FQNEAQ (reference sequence). Losses at the gene ends were 11 bases for V and 4 bases for J; bases not matched to a gene: 1. The CDR3 totals 11 residues. The CDR3 reads CAGEGTGELFF. The CDR3 coding sequence is TGTGCCGGGGAGGGCACCGGGGAGCTGTTTTTT.

The chain links TRBV6-1 to TRBJ1-2; D gene uncertain. Between the trimmed V and J ends, which lost 5 bases and 4 bases, there was a span of 17 bases. The CDR3 length is 15 residues. Germline CDR1 and CDR2: MNHNS and SASEGT. The CDR3 sequence is CASSKDLSNSYGYTF. The CDR3 coding sequence is TGTGCCAGCAGTAAAGACCTGTCAAACTCCTATGGCTACACCTTC.

The chain employs TRBV29-1 and TRBJ1-2, with D perhaps TRBD1 (6 bases). This CDR3 is built from 11 residues. Per the germline V gene, CDR1 is SQVTM and CDR2 is ANQGSEA. Trimming took 7 bases from V and 4 from J, leaving 10 bases between them. The CDR3 bases are TGCAGCGCATGGACAGCCTATGGCTACACCTTC. This translates into CSAWTAYGYTF.

This chain links TRBV19 with TRBJ2-1; the D gene is possibly TRBD1 (5 bases). The CDR3 is 14 residues long. Between the trimmed V and J ends, which lost 3 bases and 7 bases, there was a span of 13 bases. CDR1 is LNHDA, CDR2 SQIVND, per germline (reference sequence). The CDR3: CASSINQGGNEQFF. The CDR3 DNA reads TGTGCCAGTAGTATCAATCAGGGTGGGAATGAGCAGTTCTTC.

This sequence joins TRBV4-1 and TRBJ1-2; perhaps TRBD1 as D (6 bases). Trimming shortened V by 4 bases and J by 4 bases, and 16 bases separated the two germline ends. CDR3 length equals 15 residues. Germline values: CDR1 MGHRA, CDR2 YSYEKL. Here the CDR3 DNA reads TGCGCCAGCAGCCCCCAGGGGCAGAGGGGCTATGGCTACACCTTC. This sequence encodes CASSPQGQRGYGYTF.

The chain recombines TRBV9 with TRBJ2-2; 8 nucleotides line up with TRBD1. Germline V gene data show CDR1 as SGDLS and CDR2 as YYNGEE. After removal of 1 base from V and 8 bases from J, the junction contained 10 bases not matched to a gene. CDR3 length equals 16 residues. The CDR3 region is CASSVRGRGHLGELFF. The CDR3 nucleotides are TGTGCCAGCAGCGTACGGGGCAGGGGGCATCTTGGGGAGCTGTTTTTT.

The V gene is TRBV7-9, the J gene TRBJ2-7, with 8 bases matching TRBD1. V lost 3 bases and J lost 2; bases outside the gene matches: 3. Germline V gives CDR1 SEHNR, CDR2 FQNEAQ (reference sequence). This CDR3 contains 14 residues. CDR3 DNA: TGTGCCAGCAGCTTGTCAGGGGGCCCCTACGAGCAGTACTTC. This translates into CASSLSGGPYEQYF.

This chain connects TRBV7-2 to TRBJ1-2; D remains ambiguous. In germline, CDR1 is SGHTA, CDR2 FQGNSA. The CDR3 covers 12 residues. The V end lost 5 bases, the J end lost 4 bases, and 8 bases lay between the germline ends. The CDR3 sequence: CASSPNGYGYTF. The CDR3, as DNA: TGTGCCAGCAGCCCGAACGGCTATGGCTACACCTTC.

The V call is TRBV29-1, the J call TRBJ1-1; a possible D gene is TRBD1 (6 bases). V gave up 7 bases and J gave up 5 bases, with 20 bases separating them. The germline V gene encodes CDR1 SQVTM and CDR2 ANQGSEA. This CDR3 contains 14 residues. In DNA form, the CDR3 reads TGCAGCGCCGGCTCGGGAGGGGGGAGAACTGAAGCTTTCTTT. Translated: CSAGSGGGRTEAFF.

This chain joins TRBV7-2 and TRBJ1-2, with D unclear. CDR1 and CDR2 from the germline V gene are SGHTA and FQGNSA. Trimming cost V 2 bases and J 8 bases, with 12 bases left between them. CDR3 length equals 13 residues. The CDR3 reads CASSLTEWSGYTF. CDR3 sequence (DNA): TGTGCCAGCAGCTTAACCGAGTGGTCAGGCTACACCTTC.

The CDR3: CASSQEEYTGEHEQYF. CDR3 DNA: TGTGCCAGCAGCCAAGAAGAGTATACAGGGGAACACGAGCAGTACTTC. The chain combines TRBV4-2 with TRBJ2-7, with 7 bases lining up with TRBD1. The germline V gene encodes CDR1 LGHNA and CDR2 YNFKEQ. The J segment lost 5 bases and the V segment lost 0 bases, leaving 10 bases of the junction unmatched. The CDR3 contains 16 residues.

This clone has just a few counts. This chain links TRBV6-5 with TRBJ2-7; 7 nucleotides match TRBD1. The CDR3 loop spans 16 amino acids. Germline-derived CDR1 and CDR2 are MNHEY and SVGAGI. After removal of 2 bases from V and 0 bases from J, the junction contained 7 bases not matched to a gene. The CDR3 is CASSYDMDRNSYEQYF. The CDR3 DNA sequence: TGTGCCAGCAGTTACGACATGGACAGGAACTCCTACGAGCAGTACTTC.

The chain carries TRBV2 and TRBJ1-1; D is possibly TRBD1 (5 bases). CDR3 length: 13 amino acids. Trimming took 6 bases from V and 1 from J, leaving 9 bases between them. From germline, CDR1 is SNHLY and CDR2 FYNNEI. CDR3 DNA sequence: TGTGCCAGCAGGGAAACAGGGAACACTGAAGCTTTCTTT. Its translation is CASRETGNTEAFF.